Listed here are 21 T cell receptor beta chains from one sample, sequenced in a study of T cell responses to AZD1222 COVID-19 vaccine. Using immunoSEQ multiplex PCR, the repertoire was profiled, and TCRdb retains in-frame clones only, with some absent. The sample holds 60,000 to 65,000 clones, 76% seen once. Sequenced here: peripheral blood, sampled on day 0 of AZD1222 vaccination. These receptors all come from an adult in good health.

A few counts support this clone. This CDR3 reads CASGDRAYNSPLHF. The CDR3 nucleotides read TGTGCCAGCGGCGACAGGGCTTATAATTCACCCCTCCACTTT. The chain combines TRBV2 with TRBJ1-6, with 7 positions matching TRBD1. V shed 8 bases, J shed 4 bases, and the junction held 5 bases outside the gene matches. The CDR3 runs to 14 residues. The V gene's germline CDR1 is SNHLY and CDR2 FYNNEI.

V and J are TRBV7-9 and TRBJ2-7; 7 bases are shared with TRBD1. The CDR3 covers 14 residues. Per germline, CDR1 SEHNR and CDR2 FQNEAQ (reference sequence). Trimming cost V 8 bases and J 0 bases; bases outside gene matches: 7. The CDR3 protein is CASCRDSSSYEQYF. The CDR3 nucleotides are TGTGCCAGCTGCCGGGACAGCAGCTCCTACGAGCAGTACTTC. The variable domain in full, completed from reference TRBV7-9 and TRBJ2-7, reads DTGVSQNPRHKITKRGQNVTFRCDPISEHNRLYWYRQTLGQGPEFLTYFQNEAQLEKSRLLSDRFSAERPKGSFSTLEIQRTEQGDSAMYLCASCRDSSSYEQYFGPGTRLTVT.

This chain uses TRBV6-4 with TRBJ2-2, with D unresolved. Per the germline V gene, CDR1 is MRHNA and CDR2 is SNTAGT. This CDR3 is 14 amino acids long. V lost 8 bases and J lost 0, with 10 bases in between. This CDR3 reads CASRAASNTGELFF. CDR3 nucleotides: TGTGCCAGCCGGGCGGCCTCGAACACCGGGGAGCTGTTTTTT.

The J gene is TRBJ2-7, the V gene TRBV19, with D perhaps matching TRBD1 (6 bases). V lost 5 bases and J lost 0, with 11 bases in between. The CDR3 totals 14 residues. Germline CDR1 reads LNHDA; CDR2 reads SQIVND (reference sequence). CDR3 loop: CASSGRDTSYEQYF. CDR3 nucleotides: TGTGCCAGTAGTGGAAGGGACACCTCCTACGAGCAGTACTTC.

The chain is built from TRBV11-2 and TRBJ1-6, with 12 positions matching TRBD1. V trimming: 5 bases; J trimming: 15 bases; junction bases outside the gene matches: 2. Germline values: CDR1 SGHAT, CDR2 FQNNGV. This CDR3 has 12 residues. CDR3 sequence reads: CASSGTGGRLHF. The CDR3 nucleotides read TGTGCCAGCAGCGGGACAGGGGGCCGCCTCCACTTT.

This clone was observed a handful of times. This sequence joins TRBV7-8 and TRBJ2-7, with 9 bases fitting TRBD1. Per germline, CDR1 SGHVS and CDR2 FQNEAQ. The CDR3 sequence is 16 residues long. V lost 5 bases, J lost 5 bases, and 13 bases stayed unmatched. CDR3 region: CASSVYRDRASDEQYF. CDR3 sequence (DNA): TGTGCCAGCAGCGTGTACCGGGACAGGGCGTCGGACGAGCAGTACTTC.

The chain has TRBV5-1 and TRBJ2-7, with D hard to call. This CDR3 contains 12 residues. Germline V gene sequence: CDR1 SGHRS, CDR2 YFSETQ. Trimming left V 3 bases short and J 3 bases short, with 7 bases between. CDR3 bases: TGCGCCAGCAGCTCTCATATCTACGAGCAGTACTTC. Translated: CASSSHIYEQYF.

This clone was detected once. The rearrangement joins TRBV2 to TRBJ1-2; TRBD1 agrees at 8 bases. The germline CDR1 and CDR2 sequences are SNHLY and FYNNEI. This CDR3 is 13 amino acids long. With 9 bases clipped from V and 4 bases from J, the junction kept 7 bases outside the gene matches. In nucleotides, the CDR3 is TGTGCCAGTAAAGACAGGGGATTCTATGGCTACACCTTC. Translated, it gives CASKDRGFYGYTF.

The rearrangement links TRBV7-6 to TRBJ2-1, with TRBD2 matching 7 bases. Germline CDR1 and CDR2: SGHVS and FNYEAQ. The CDR3 has 17 residues. The junction had 17 bases not matched to a gene; V was cut back by 5 bases and J by 7 bases. The CDR3, as DNA: TGTGCCAGCAGCCCGGCCACTAGCGCCTTAAGGGGTAATGAGCAGTTCTTC. The encoded protein is CASSPATSALRGNEQFF.

This chain joins TRBV7-2 and TRBJ2-2; 9 bases line up with TRBD1. Trimming took 6 bases from V and 5 from J; bases not matched to a gene: 7. The CDR3 length is 15 residues. Germline CDR1 is SGHTA and CDR2 is FQGNSA. The CDR3: CASRTGTGRTGELFF. The DNA for the CDR3 is TGTGCCAGCAGGACCGGGACAGGGAGAACCGGGGAGCTGTTTTTT.

The chain has TRBV7-9 and TRBJ2-1, with D tentatively TRBD2 (6 bases). Germline CDR1 and CDR2: SEHNR and FQNEAQ (reference sequence). The CDR3 covers 15 residues. V was cut by 5 bases and J by 4 bases, with 15 bases left in between. The CDR3 nucleotides read TGTGCCAGCAGCCAGGACGGGGGTCCTTACAATGAGCAGTTCTTC. Its translation: CASSQDGGPYNEQFF.

This chain uses TRBV5-6 with TRBJ1-6; TRBD1 is a possible D gene (5 bases). CDR1 and CDR2 from the germline V gene are SGHDT and YYEEEE. There are 14 residues in the CDR3. With 4 bases removed from V and 4 bases from J, the gap between germline ends came to 9 bases. The DNA of the CDR3 is TGTGCCAGCAGCCGGGGGGAATATAATTCACCCCTCCACTTT. Residues: CASSRGEYNSPLHF.

The J gene is TRBJ1-2, the V gene TRBV3-1 (or the pseudogene TRBV3-2), with a tentative D call TRBD1 (5 bases). Trimming stripped 1 base from V and 0 bases from J, with 12 bases between. From germline, CDR1 is LGHDT and CDR2 YNNKEL (reference sequence). The CDR3 loop spans 16 amino acids. CDR3 sequence: CASSQVPDIANYGYTF. DNA of the CDR3: TGTGCCAGCAGCCAAGTGCCGGACATAGCTAACTATGGCTACACCTTC.

V and J are TRBV6-5 and TRBJ1-4; no reliable D call. Germline-derived CDR1 and CDR2 are MNHEY and SVGAGI. V was cut by 8 bases and J by 3 bases, with 16 bases left in between. CDR3 size: 15 residues. This CDR3 is CASYTWADPNEKLFF. CDR3 sequence (DNA): TGTGCCAGCTACACCTGGGCGGACCCTAATGAAAAACTGTTTTTT.

The chain has TRBV2 and TRBJ2-3, with 11 bases identical to TRBD1. The germline V gene encodes CDR1 SNHLY and CDR2 FYNNEI. CDR3 length equals 14 residues. V shed 8 bases and J 5 bases; nucleotides not matched to a gene: 6. The CDR3 reads CASGGTGGRDTQYF. The CDR3 nucleotides read TGTGCCAGCGGGGGGACAGGGGGAAGAGATACGCAGTATTTT.

V gene TRBV4-1 combines with J gene TRBJ1-2; D is uncertain. The germline gives CDR1 MGHRA, CDR2 YSYEKL. The CDR3 has 13 residues. The ends were cut back, 4 bases at V and 0 bases at J, with 6 bases in the middle. The chain's CDR3 is CASSRGPNYGYTF. The CDR3 nucleotides are TGCGCCAGCAGCCGAGGACCTAACTATGGCTACACCTTC.

Notes on this clone: The same CDR3 arises from other DNA sequences in this sample as well. This chain links TRBV7-2 with TRBJ2-1, with D perhaps TRBD1 (7 bases). Germline CDR1 SGHTA, CDR2 FQGNSA. Trimming left V 3 bases short and J 2 bases short, with 11 bases between. The CDR3 is 15 amino acids. The CDR3 is CASSLQGGTYNEQFF. CDR3 sequence (DNA): TGTGCCAGCAGCTTGCAGGGGGGCACCTACAATGAGCAGTTCTTC.

The chain employs TRBV4-1 and TRBJ2-5; the D is unclear. The germline V gene has CDR1 MGHRA and CDR2 YSYEKL. The CDR3 runs 13 residues. Trimming took 2 bases from V and 5 from J, leaving 9 bases between them. The CDR3 coding sequence is TGCGCCAGCAGCCAACTTCGAAGTGAGACCCAGTACTTC. This encodes CASSQLRSETQYF.

This sequence joins TRBV6-2 or TRBV6-3 and TRBJ2-5, with 9 bases aligning to TRBD2. Germline V gene lookup returns CDR1 MNHEY and CDR2 SVGEGT. The CDR3 covers 15 residues. V trimming: 5 bases; J trimming: 2 bases; junction bases outside the gene matches: 6. The CDR3 reads CASSQLAGRQETQYF. In DNA, the CDR3 is TGTGCCAGCAGTCAGCTAGCGGGGAGACAAGAGACCCAGTACTTC.

This chain joins TRBV10-3 and TRBJ1-1; D perhaps matches TRBD1 (5 bases). The germline V gene encodes CDR1 ENHRY and CDR2 SYGVKD. The CDR3 totals 15 residues. V lost 0 bases, J lost 1 base, and 9 bases lay in between. CDR3 in amino acids: CAISESTGGNTEAFF. CDR3 sequence (DNA): TGTGCCATCAGTGAGTCGACGGGGGGGAACACTGAAGCTTTCTTT.

This clone has only one observation. This sequence joins TRBV5-5 and TRBJ1-2, with D possibly TRBD1 on 6 matching bases. The CDR3 sequence is 16 residues long. Trimming removed 0 bases at V and 4 bases at J, with 16 bases between. Per germline, CDR1 SGHKS and CDR2 YYEKEE (reference sequence). CDR3 residues: CASSLDRGLRTYGYTF. As DNA, the CDR3 is TGTGCCAGCAGCTTGGATAGGGGGTTAAGGACCTATGGCTACACCTTC.